This T cell receptor (beta chain) stems from a study of cytomegalovirus exposure and HLA in healthy donors. Overall study results and limits: Cytomegalovirus status was reportedly diagnosed by the classifier with high sensitivity and specificity. It was found in a later analysis that first-cohort TCR clusters tended to co-occur in the 120 validation repertoires.

There are 15 residues in the CDR3. Per the germline V gene, CDR1 is SGHRS and CDR2 is YFSETQ. Trimming cost V 4 bases and J 5 bases; bases outside gene matches: 9. Sequencing used immunoSEQ multiplex PCR; TCRdb keeps in-frame clones, though not all of them. The data show under 200,000 clones, with about 81% seen just once and 1% to 1.5% held by the top ten. The donors were in the roughly 130-subject validation cohort, distinct from the approximately 700-subject first cohort. Only one count was recorded for this clone. Its antigen remains unknown. This receptor was obtained from a woman aged 25-40 years in good health and CMV-seronegative. Source material: PBMCs. J is TRBJ2-7 and V is TRBV5-1, with TRBD1 identical over 10 bases. CDR3 protein: CASSRTGGALHEQYF. The CDR3, as DNA: TGCGCCAGCAGCCGGACAGGGGGGGCTCTACACGAGCAGTACTTC.